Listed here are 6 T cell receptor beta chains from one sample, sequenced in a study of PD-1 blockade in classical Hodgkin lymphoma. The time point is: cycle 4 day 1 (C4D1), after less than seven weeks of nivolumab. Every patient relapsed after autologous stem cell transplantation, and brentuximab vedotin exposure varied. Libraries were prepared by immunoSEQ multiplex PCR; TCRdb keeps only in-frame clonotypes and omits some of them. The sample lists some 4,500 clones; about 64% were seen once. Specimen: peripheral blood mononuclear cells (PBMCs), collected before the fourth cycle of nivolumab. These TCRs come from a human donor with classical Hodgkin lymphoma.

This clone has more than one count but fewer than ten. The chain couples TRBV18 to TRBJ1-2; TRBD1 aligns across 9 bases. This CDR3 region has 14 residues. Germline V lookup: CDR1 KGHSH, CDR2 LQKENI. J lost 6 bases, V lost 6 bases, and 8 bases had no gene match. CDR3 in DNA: TGTGCCAGCTCTCACGAAGGGACAGGGCATGGCTACACCTTC. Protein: CASSHEGTGHGYTF.

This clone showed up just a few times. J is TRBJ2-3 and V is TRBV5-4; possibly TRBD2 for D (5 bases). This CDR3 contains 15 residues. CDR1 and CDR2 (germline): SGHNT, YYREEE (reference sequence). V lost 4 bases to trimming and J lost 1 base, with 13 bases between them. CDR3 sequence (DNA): TGTGCCAGCAGCCCGGGGAGACTCCGCACAGATACGCAGTATTTT. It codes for CASSPGRLRTDTQYF.

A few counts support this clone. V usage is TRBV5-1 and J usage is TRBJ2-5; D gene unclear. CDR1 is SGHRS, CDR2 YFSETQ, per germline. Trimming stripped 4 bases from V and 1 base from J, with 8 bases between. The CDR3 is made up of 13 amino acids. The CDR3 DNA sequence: TGCGCCAGCAGCGTGACTGTCCAAGAGACCCAGTACTTC. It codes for CASSVTVQETQYF.

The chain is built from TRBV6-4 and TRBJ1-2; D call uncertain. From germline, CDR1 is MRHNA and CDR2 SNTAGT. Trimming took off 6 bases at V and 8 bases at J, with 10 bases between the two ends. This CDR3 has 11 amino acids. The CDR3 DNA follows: TGTGCCAGCAGCTTTAATGGGGGCTACACCTTC. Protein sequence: CASSFNGGYTF.

CDR3 bases: TGCGCCAGCAGCTTAGTAGGCAGTAACGAGCAGTACTTC. Protein: CASSLVGSNEQYF. The chain has TRBV5-1 and TRBJ2-7; D not certain. This CDR3 is 13 amino acids long. The ends were cut back, 2 bases at V and 5 bases at J, with 11 bases in the middle. Germline V gene data show CDR1 as SGHRS and CDR2 as YFSETQ. The whole variable domain, filled in from reference TRBV5-1 and TRBJ2-7, reads KAGVTQTPRYLIKTRGQQVTLSCSPISGHRSVSWYQQTPGQGLQFLFEYFSETQRNKGNFPGRFSGRQFSNSRSEMNVSTLELGDSALYLCASSLVGSNEQYFGPGTRLTVT.

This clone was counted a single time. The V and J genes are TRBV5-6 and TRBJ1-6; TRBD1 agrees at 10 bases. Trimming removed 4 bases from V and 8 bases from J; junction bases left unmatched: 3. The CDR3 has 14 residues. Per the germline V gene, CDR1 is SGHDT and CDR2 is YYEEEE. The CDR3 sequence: CASSGDRGDSPLHF. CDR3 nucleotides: TGTGCCAGCAGCGGGGACAGGGGTGATTCACCCCTCCACTTT.